Listed below are T cell receptor beta chains from one sample, sequenced in a study of blood T cell repertoires in COVID-19. The repertoire was sequenced with immunoSEQ multiplex PCR; TCRdb's copy has only in-frame clones and lacks some. The sample has 250,000 or so clones, around 90% seen once. Sequenced sample: peripheral blood. These receptors came from a woman aged 55-70 years with COVID-19, enrolled during active disease. Each CDR3 is given with its conserved first and last residue. Some rows mark clone size as missing; the rest say once, few, many or name a class of expanded clone.

clone_size	v_call	j_call	cdr3_aa
once	TRBV19	TRBJ2-7	CASSMSTGYEQYF
once	TRBV5-1	TRBJ2-1	CASSLTRDRGFSYNEQFF
.	TRBV28	TRBJ2-3	CASSLGAGPTDTQYF
.	TRBV5-1	TRBJ1-6	CASSRDRGGSPLHF
.	TRBV30	TRBJ1-2	CACPTGGNYGYTF
.	TRBV5-1	TRBJ2-1	CASSPNTGGSDEQFF
few	TRBV10-3	TRBJ1-2	CAISVRDSMYGYTF
.	TRBV6-6	TRBJ1-4	CASSLGARANEKLFF
few	TRBV7-9	TRBJ2-2	CASKATGHSGGELFF
.	TRBV4-3	TRBJ1-6	CASSQETGDSPLHF
.	TRBV28	TRBJ2-7	CASTGGWHEQYF
.	TRBV7-2	TRBJ1-4	CASSLLGGHSAQYEKLFF
once	TRBV19	TRBJ2-3	CASRFLGEDTQYF
.	TRBV4-2	TRBJ2-4	CASSQVPGSIQYF
.	TRBV15	TRBJ1-3	CATSRPGSGNTIYF
.	TRBV28	TRBJ1-2	CASRTDRDNYGYTF
once	TRBV7-8	TRBJ1-5	CATNRDSAQPQHF
.	TRBV7-9	TRBJ2-5	CASSFSPTGDRETQYF
.	TRBV19	TRBJ1-2	CASRTTGEDGYTF
.	TRBV7-2	TRBJ1-4	CASSLVGQGSEKLFF
.	TRBV6-5	TRBJ1-3	CASSYRGASGNTIYF
.	TRBV19	TRBJ2-3	CASSQGGTDTQYF
.	TRBV6-6	TRBJ2-7	CASSTGLPSYEQYF
.	TRBV19	TRBJ1-5	CASSPDSYSNQPQHF
once	TRBV5-8	TRBJ2-5	CASTMDRGLGETQYF
.	TRBV11-2	TRBJ2-5	CASSSRTGFEETQYF
.	TRBV27	TRBJ1-4	CASSPWGSANEKLFF
.	TRBV6-5	TRBJ1-2	CASSYSGGGGYTF
.	TRBV19	TRBJ1-5	CASSMGQTSNQPQHF
.	TRBV18	TRBJ1-1	CASSPYGGRAFF
.	TRBV7-9	TRBJ1-4	CASSPTGPKLFF
.	TRBV3-1/TRBV3-2	TRBJ2-3	CASSQQGLANGDTQYF
.	TRBV29-1	TRBJ2-3	CSVDVAGDTQYF
.	TRBV6-5	TRBJ2-7	CASKRGRDYEQYF
.	TRBV27	TRBJ2-3	CASSLFFSSGGSRDTQYF
.	TRBV11-2	TRBJ2-7	CASSLDLATYEQYF
.	TRBV20-1	TRBJ2-5	CSASYSGQETQYF
.	TRBV5-1	TRBJ2-5	CASRGQGETQYF
.	TRBV7-2	TRBJ1-1	CASSLGGGTEAFF
.	TRBV14	TRBJ2-3	CASSQDFGGNTDTQYF
few	TRBV12-3/TRBV12-4	TRBJ2-5	CASREGGIVAQYF
once	TRBV5-1	TRBJ2-1	CASSSGGSSYNEQFF
.	TRBV5-1	TRBJ1-1	CASSSDRGPVNTEAFF
.	TRBV6-5	TRBJ1-5	CASSWGSGGNQPQHF
once	TRBV7-9	TRBJ1-1	CASSFRTGGHVTEAFF
few	TRBV12-3/TRBV12-4	TRBJ1-6	CASSFSGSSPLHF
.	TRBV28	TRBJ1-5	CASSLLRWPQHF
.	TRBV19	TRBJ1-5	CASNKRGMYQPQHF
once	TRBV5-6	TRBJ2-6	CASGKQGSRGANVLTF
.	TRBV19	TRBJ2-6	CASSSGRVSGANVLTF
.	TRBV7-2	TRBJ2-2	CASSPRTSGTGELFF
once	TRBV15	TRBJ1-1	CATSRTVGNTEAFF
.	TRBV6-4	TRBJ2-3	CASKPTSGNSDTQYF
.	TRBV5-8	TRBJ2-7	CASSLDQLAGVTYEQYF
.	TRBV7-6	TRBJ2-7	CASSPLRVAGDEQYF
.	TRBV7-3	TRBJ2-1	CASSSTGTPVNEQFF